Below, 10 T cell receptor beta chains from the same sample are listed, as sequenced in a study of T cell changes during pregnancy in multiple sclerosis. Sequenced by immunoSEQ multiplex PCR; TCRdb stores in-frame clones only, minus some. The sample yields tens of thousands of clones, 92% seen once. Material: CD4+ T cells from peripheral blood mononuclear cells, obtained after pregnancy. Receptor source: a female donor with multiple sclerosis, enrolled in a pregnancy study.

The V gene is TRBV7-8, the J gene TRBJ1-5; no reliable D call. V was shortened by 5 bases and J by 4 bases, with 18 bases between the two germline ends. The CDR3 loop spans 16 amino acids. The germline gives CDR1 SGHVS, CDR2 FQNEAQ. CDR3: CASSPGRVVGNQPQHF. CDR3 nucleotide sequence: TGTGCCAGCAGCCCCGGGAGGGTTGTGGGAAATCAGCCCCAGCATTTT.

J is TRBJ2-1 and V is TRBV7-9; D remains unclear. Looked up from germline, CDR1 is SEHNR and CDR2 is FQNEAQ (reference sequence). Trimming shortened V by 2 bases and J by 4 bases, and 9 bases separated the two germline ends. There are 14 residues in the CDR3. The CDR3 DNA reads as TGTGCCAGCAGCTTAACTTCCTGGTACAATGAGCAGTTCTTC. It translates to CASSLTSWYNEQFF. The full variable domain, with the rest looked up from reference TRBV7-9 and TRBJ2-1, is DTGVSQNPRHKITKRGQNVTFRCDPISEHNRLYWYRQTLGQGPEFLTYFQNEAQLEKSRLLSDRFSAERPKGSFSTLEIQRTEQGDSAMYLCASSLTSWYNEQFFGPGTRLTVL.

The J gene is TRBJ2-1, the V gene TRBV27, with D perhaps TRBD2 (5 bases). Germline V gene data show CDR1 as MNHEY and CDR2 as SMNVEV (reference sequence). Trimming removed 3 bases from V and 6 bases from J, with 12 bases in between. The CDR3 extends over 14 amino acids. The CDR3 DNA sequence: TGTGCCAGCAGTTTGGGGAGATTCCCCAATGAGCAGTTCTTC. As protein: CASSLGRFPNEQFF.

The chain employs TRBV4-2 and TRBJ2-7; D is uncertain. V lost 0 bases, J lost 5 bases, and 5 bases lay in between. The CDR3 is made up of 12 amino acids. Germline V gives CDR1 LGHNA, CDR2 YNFKEQ. CDR3 in DNA: TGTGCCAGCAGCCAAGAAGGAGACGAGCAGTACTTC. Amino acids: CASSQEGDEQYF.

The chain uses TRBV6-5 and TRBJ1-2; a possible D gene is TRBD1 (5 bases). The CDR3 has 14 amino acids. Germline V lookup: CDR1 MNHEY, CDR2 SVGAGI. The ends were cut back, 0 bases at V and 8 bases at J, with 13 bases in the middle. The CDR3: CASSYSLGAGGYTF. Written as DNA, the CDR3 is TGTGCCAGCAGTTACTCTCTAGGGGCTGGGGGCTACACCTTC.

The CDR3 nucleotides are TGTGCCAGCAGCCTAACGGGGGGCACAGATACGCAGTATTTT. The encoded protein is CASSLTGGTDTQYF. The V call is TRBV7-2, the J call TRBJ2-3, with D possibly being TRBD2 (6 bases). Germline V CDR1 and CDR2: SGHTA, FQGNSA. This CDR3 has 14 amino acids. Trimming stripped 5 bases from V and 1 base from J, with 10 bases between.

The chain employs TRBV4-1 and TRBJ2-3, with a tentative D call TRBD2 (7 bases). Trimming removed 2 bases from V and 2 bases from J, with 14 bases in between. CDR1 is MGHRA and CDR2 is YSYEKL in the germline V gene. This CDR3 spans 16 amino acids. The CDR3 protein is CASSQKRGGNTDTQYF. CDR3 DNA: TGCGCCAGCAGCCAAAAGAGGGGGGGTAACACAGATACGCAGTATTTT.

The rearrangement joins TRBV5-6 to TRBJ2-7; 8 bases map to TRBD1. V gave up 6 bases and J gave up 2 bases; unmatched junction bases: 4. The germline CDR1 and CDR2 sequences are SGHDT and YYEEEE. The CDR3 spans 13 residues. This chain's CDR3 is CASTGQAPYEQYF. The CDR3 region has the DNA TGTGCCAGCACGGGACAGGCCCCCTACGAGCAGTACTTC.

This clone was seen a single time. The CDR3 sequence: CASTRMRQGRSYEQYF. As DNA, the CDR3 is TGTGCCAGCACCCGAATGAGACAGGGGCGCTCCTACGAGCAGTACTTC. The chain uses TRBV2 and TRBJ2-7; TRBD1 aligns across 8 bases. CDR3 length equals 16 residues. Germline CDR1 and CDR2: SNHLY and FYNNEI. V shed 7 bases and J 0 bases; nucleotides not matched to a gene: 11.

The J gene is TRBJ1-6, the V gene TRBV11-3; the match to TRBD1 covers 7 bases. The germline CDR1 and CDR2 sequences are SGHNT and YENEEA. This CDR3 comprises 14 residues. The trim removed 3 bases at V and 6 bases at J, leaving 2 bases unmatched. This CDR3 is CASSLGQTNSPLHF. The CDR3 DNA follows: TGTGCCAGCAGCTTGGGACAGACTAATTCACCCCTCCACTTT.